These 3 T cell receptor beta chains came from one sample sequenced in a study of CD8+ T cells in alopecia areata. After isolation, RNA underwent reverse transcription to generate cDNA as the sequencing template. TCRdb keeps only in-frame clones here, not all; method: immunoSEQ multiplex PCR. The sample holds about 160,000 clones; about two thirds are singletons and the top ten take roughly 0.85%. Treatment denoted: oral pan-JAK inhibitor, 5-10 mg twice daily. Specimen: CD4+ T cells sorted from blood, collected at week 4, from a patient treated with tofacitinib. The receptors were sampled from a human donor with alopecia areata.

The CDR3 sequence is CASSLAGNYEQYF. The CDR3 DNA follows: TGTGCCAGCAGCTTAGCCGGAAACTACGAGCAGTACTTC. This rearrangement joins TRBV7-3 to TRBJ2-7, with D hard to call. V lost 2 bases and J 3 bases, leaving 8 bases between the germline ends. The CDR3 has 13 residues. Germline V gene lookup returns CDR1 SGHTA and CDR2 FQGTGA.

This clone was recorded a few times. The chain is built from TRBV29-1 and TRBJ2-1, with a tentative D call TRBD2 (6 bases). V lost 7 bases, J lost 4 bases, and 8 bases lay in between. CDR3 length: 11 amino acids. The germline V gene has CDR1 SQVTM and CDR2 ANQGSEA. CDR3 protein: CSAGGYNEQFF. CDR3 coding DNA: TGCAGCGCCGGGGGATACAATGAGCAGTTCTTC.

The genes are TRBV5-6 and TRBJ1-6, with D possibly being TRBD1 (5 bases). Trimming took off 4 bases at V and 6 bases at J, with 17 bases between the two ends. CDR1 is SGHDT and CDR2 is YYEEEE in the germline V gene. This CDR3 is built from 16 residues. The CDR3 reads CASSPLQLGGNSPLHF. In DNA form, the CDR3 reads TGTGCCAGCAGCCCGCTTCAACTGGGGGGTAATTCACCCCTCCACTTT.